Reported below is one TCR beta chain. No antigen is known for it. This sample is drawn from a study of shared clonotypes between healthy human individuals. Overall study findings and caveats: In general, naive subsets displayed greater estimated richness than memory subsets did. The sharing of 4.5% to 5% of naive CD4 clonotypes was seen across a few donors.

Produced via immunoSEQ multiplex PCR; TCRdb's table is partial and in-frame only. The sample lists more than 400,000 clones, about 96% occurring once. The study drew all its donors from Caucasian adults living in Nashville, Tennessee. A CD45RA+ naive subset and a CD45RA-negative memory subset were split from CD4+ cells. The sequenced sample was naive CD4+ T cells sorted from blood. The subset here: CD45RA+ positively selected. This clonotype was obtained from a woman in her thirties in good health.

CDR3 sequence: CASSLIVGPGNTIYF. In DNA form, the CDR3 reads TGTGCCAGCAGTTTAATCGTGGGCCCTGGAAACACCATATATTTT. The chain recombines TRBV28 with TRBJ1-3, with D unclear. Germline V gene data show CDR1 as MDHEN and CDR2 as SYDVKM. The CDR3 covers 15 residues. Trimming shortened V by 2 bases and J by 2 bases, and 10 bases separated the two germline ends. Based on the CDR3 plus reference TRBV28 and TRBJ1-3, the full variable domain is DVKVTQSSRYLVKRTGEKVFLECVQDMDHENMFWYRQDPGLGLRLIYFSYDVKMKEKGDIPEGYSVSREKKERFSLILESASTNQTSMYLCASSLIVGPGNTIYFGEGSWLTVV.